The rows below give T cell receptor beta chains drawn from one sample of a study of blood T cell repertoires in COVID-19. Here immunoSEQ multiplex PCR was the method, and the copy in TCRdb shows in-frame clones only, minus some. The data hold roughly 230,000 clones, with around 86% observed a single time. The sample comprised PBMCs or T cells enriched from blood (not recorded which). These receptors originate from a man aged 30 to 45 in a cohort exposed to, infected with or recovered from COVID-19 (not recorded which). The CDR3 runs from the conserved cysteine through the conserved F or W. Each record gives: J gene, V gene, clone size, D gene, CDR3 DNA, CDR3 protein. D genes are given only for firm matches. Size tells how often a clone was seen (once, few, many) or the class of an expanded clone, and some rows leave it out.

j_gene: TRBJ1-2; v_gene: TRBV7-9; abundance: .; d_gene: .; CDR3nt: TGTGCCAGCAGCTTAAACTCAGGCCCTAACTATGGCTACACCTTC; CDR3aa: CASSLNSGPNYGYTF
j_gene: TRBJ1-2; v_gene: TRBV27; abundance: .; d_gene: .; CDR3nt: TGTGCCAGCAGTTTATCATGGACAGATTATGGCTACACCTTC; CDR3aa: CASSLSWTDYGYTF
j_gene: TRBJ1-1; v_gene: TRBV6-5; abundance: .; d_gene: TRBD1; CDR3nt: TGTGCCAGCAGCAAGGGACAGGGAACAGCTTTCTTT; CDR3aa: CASSKGQGTAFF
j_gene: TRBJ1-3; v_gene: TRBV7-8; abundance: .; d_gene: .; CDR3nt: TGTGCCAGCAGCATAGGGGCGGGGAGCTCTGGAAACACCATATATTTT; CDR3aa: CASSIGAGSSGNTIYF
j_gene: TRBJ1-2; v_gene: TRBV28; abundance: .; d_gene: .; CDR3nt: TGTGCCAGCAGTTTTAGGGGTATAGGTGGCTACACCTTC; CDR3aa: CASSFRGIGGYTF
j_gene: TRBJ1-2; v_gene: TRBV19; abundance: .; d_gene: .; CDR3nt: TGTGCCAGTAGTCGGGGGGACGGCTACACCTTC; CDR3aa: CASSRGDGYTF
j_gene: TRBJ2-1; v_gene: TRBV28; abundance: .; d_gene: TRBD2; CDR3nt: TGTGCCAGCAGTGCGGGGGGTGAGCAGTTCTTC; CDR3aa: CASSAGGEQFF
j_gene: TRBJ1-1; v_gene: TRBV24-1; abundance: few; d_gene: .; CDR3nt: TGTGCCACCTGGTGGCACACTGAAGCTTTCTTT; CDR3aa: CATWWHTEAFF
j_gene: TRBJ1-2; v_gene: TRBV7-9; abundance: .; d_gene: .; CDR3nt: TGTGCCAGCAGCTTAGAAGTCGGAGGACCCTATGGCTACACCTTC; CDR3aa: CASSLEVGGPYGYTF
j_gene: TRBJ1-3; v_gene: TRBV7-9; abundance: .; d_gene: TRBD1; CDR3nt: TGTGCCAGCAGCTCCAGTGACAGGGCACCAAACACCATATATTTT; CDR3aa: CASSSSDRAPNTIYF
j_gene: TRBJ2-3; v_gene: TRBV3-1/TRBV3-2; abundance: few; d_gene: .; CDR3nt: TGTGCCAGCAGCCAAGAAGTACGGGGAGTTGGTACGACAGATACGCAGTATTTT; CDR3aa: CASSQEVRGVGTTDTQYF
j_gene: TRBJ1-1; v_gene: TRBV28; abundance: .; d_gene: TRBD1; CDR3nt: TGTGCCAGCAGTTTCTTCGGGACAGGAAACACTGAAGCTTTCTTT; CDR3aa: CASSFFGTGNTEAFF
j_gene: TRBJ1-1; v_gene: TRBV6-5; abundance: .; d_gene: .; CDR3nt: TGTGCCAGCAGCCGCCCCGGGCGGGTGAACACTGAAGCTTTCTTT; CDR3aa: CASSRPGRVNTEAFF
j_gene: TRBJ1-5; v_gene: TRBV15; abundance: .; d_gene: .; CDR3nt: TGTGCCACCAGCAGAGATCGTGAGGTTGTGCAGCCCCAGCATTTT; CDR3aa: CATSRDREVVQPQHF
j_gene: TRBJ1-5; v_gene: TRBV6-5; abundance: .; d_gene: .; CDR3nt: TGTGCCAGCAGTTACGTAGGGGTCGGTCAGCCCCAGCATTTT; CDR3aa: CASSYVGVGQPQHF
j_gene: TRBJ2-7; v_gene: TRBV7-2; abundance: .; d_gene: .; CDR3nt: TGTGCCAGCAGTAGAAACGAGCAGTACTTC; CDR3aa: CASSRNEQYF
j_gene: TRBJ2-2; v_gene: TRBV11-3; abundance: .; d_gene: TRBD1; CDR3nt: TGTGCCAGCAGCTCGCTTCGGGACAGTGGGGTGACCGGGGAGCTGTTTTTT; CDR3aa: CASSSLRDSGVTGELFF
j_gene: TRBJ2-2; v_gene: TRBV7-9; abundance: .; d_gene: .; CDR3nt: TGTGCCAGCAGCTTTCTACAGGGCACCGGGGAGCTGTTTTTT; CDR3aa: CASSFLQGTGELFF
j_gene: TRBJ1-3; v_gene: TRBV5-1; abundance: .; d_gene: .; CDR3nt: TGCGCCAGCAGCTTGGGAGTAACAGGGAGAGGAAACACCATATATTTT; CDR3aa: CASSLGVTGRGNTIYF
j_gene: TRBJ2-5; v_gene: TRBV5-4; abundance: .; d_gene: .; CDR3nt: TGTGCCAGCAGCCGGGCGGGCCCCGGCGAAGAGACCCAGTACTTC; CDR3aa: CASSRAGPGEETQYF
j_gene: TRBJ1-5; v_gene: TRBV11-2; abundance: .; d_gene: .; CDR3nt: TGTGCCAGCAGCTTAGGAGGTCCGAGAGGCAATCAGCCCCAGCATTTT; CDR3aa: CASSLGGPRGNQPQHF
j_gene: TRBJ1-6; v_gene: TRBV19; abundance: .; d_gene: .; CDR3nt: TGTGCCAGTAGTACCGCGGCCACCCGCTATAATTCACCCCTCCACTTT; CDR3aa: CASSTAATRYNSPLHF
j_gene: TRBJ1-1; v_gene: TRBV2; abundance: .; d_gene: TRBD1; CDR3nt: TGTGCCAGCAGGGAGGGACAGCTCGAGGACACTGAAGCTTTCTTT; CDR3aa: CASREGQLEDTEAFF
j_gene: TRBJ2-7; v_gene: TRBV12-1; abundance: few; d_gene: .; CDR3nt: TGTGCCAGCAGCGTATCCAGGGGGTACGAGCAGTACTTC; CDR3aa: CASSVSRGYEQYF
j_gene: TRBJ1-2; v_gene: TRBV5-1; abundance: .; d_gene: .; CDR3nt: TGCGCCAGCAGCAATCCGTCCGAGTCCCTTAGAGGTGGCTACACCTTC; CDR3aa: CASSNPSESLRGGYTF
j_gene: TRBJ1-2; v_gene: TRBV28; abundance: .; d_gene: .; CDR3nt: TGTGCCAGCAGTTCCTTACTGCGCAGGTTCACCAACTATGGCTACACCTTC; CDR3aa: CASSSLLRRFTNYGYTF
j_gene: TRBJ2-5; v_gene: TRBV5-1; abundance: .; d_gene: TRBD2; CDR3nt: TGCGCCAGCAGCTTGGGGACTAGCGGCTACCAAGAGACCCAGTACTTC; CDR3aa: CASSLGTSGYQETQYF
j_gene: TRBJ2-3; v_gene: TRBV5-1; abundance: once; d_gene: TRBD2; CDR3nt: TGCGCCAGCAGCCGAGCAGGAGCGGGATCAGATACGCAGTATTTT; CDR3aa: CASSRAGAGSDTQYF
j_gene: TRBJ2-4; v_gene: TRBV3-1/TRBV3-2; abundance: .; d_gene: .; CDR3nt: TGTGCCAGCAGCCCCACAGGGTTCAGCATTCAGTACTTC; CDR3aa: CASSPTGFSIQYF
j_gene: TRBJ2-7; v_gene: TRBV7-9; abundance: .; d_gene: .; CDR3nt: TGTGCCAGCAGCTTTGGCCAGCCCGGGTACGAGCAGTACTTC; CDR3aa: CASSFGQPGYEQYF
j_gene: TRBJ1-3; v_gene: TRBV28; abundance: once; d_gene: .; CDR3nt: TGTGCCAGCAGCCTACTCACGGACACCATATATTTT; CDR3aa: CASSLLTDTIYF
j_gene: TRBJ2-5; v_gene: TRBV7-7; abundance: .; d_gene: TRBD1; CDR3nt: TGTGCTAGCAGCTTATCGGGACAGGGACATGAGACCCAGTACTTC; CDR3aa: CASSLSGQGHETQYF
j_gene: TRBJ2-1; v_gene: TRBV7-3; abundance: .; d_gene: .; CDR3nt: TGTGCCAGCAGCCTGAGGACAGTTTCCGGACTGGATTACAATGAGCAGTTCTTC; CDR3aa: CASSLRTVSGLDYNEQFF
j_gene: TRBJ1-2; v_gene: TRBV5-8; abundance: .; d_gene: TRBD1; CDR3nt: TGTGCCAGCAGCTGGGGTGGGACAGCTTTTGATGGCTACACCTTC; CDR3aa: CASSWGGTAFDGYTF
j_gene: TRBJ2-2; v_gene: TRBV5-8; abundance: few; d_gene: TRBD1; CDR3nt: TGTGCCAGCAGCTTGGAGGGGGCAAGGGCCGGGGAGCTGTTTTTT; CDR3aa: CASSLEGARAGELFF
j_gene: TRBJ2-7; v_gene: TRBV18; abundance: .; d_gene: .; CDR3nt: TGTGCCAGCTCACCAGACAACGAGCAGTACTTC; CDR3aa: CASSPDNEQYF
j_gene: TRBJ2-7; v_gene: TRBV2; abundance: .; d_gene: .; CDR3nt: TGTGCCAGCAGTAAGACTAGTGGCTACGAGCAGTACTTC; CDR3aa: CASSKTSGYEQYF
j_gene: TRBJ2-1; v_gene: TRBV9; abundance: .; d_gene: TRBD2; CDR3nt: TGTGCCAGCAGCAACAAATATAGCGGGAGTACCTCCACTTACAATGAGCAGTTCTTC; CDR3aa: CASSNKYSGSTSTYNEQFF
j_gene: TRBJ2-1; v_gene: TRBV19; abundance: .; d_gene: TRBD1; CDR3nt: TGTGCCTCCAGGGACAGGGGTGACAATGAGCAGTTCTTC; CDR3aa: CASRDRGDNEQFF
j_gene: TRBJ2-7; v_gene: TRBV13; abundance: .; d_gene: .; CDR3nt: TGTGCCAGCAGCTTACAACGCCAGGGGCTCTACGAGCAGTACTTC; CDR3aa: CASSLQRQGLYEQYF
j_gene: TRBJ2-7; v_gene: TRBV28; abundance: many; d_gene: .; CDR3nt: TGTGCCAGCAGTTTAGGCAGCTACGAGCAGTACTTC; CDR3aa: CASSLGSYEQYF
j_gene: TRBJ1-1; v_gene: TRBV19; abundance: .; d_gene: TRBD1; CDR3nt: TGTGCCAGTAGTATAGACGCCGGGACAGTGAACACTGAAGCTTTCTTT; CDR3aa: CASSIDAGTVNTEAFF
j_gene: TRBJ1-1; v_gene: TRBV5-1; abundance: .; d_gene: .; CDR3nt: TGCGCCAGCAGCTTGGGGCATCGGCAGGAGAACACTGAAGCTTTCTTT; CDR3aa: CASSLGHRQENTEAFF
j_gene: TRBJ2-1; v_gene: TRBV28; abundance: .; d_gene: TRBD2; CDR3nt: TGTGCCAGCAGTGGGGGACTAGCGGGAGTCAACTCCTACAATGAGCAGTTCTTC; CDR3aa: CASSGGLAGVNSYNEQFF
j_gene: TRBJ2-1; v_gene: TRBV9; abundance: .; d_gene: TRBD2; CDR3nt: TGTGCCAGCAGCGAAAAAACTAGCGGGAGGTTCTACAATGAGCAGTTCTTC; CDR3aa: CASSEKTSGRFYNEQFF
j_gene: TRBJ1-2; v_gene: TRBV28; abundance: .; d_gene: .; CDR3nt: TGTGCCGCGGGAACTCGGGATGGCTACACCTTC; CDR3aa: CAAGTRDGYTF
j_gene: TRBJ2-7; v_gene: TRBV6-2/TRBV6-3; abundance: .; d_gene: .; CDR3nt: TGTGCCAGCAGTATACGAGTTTACGAGCAGTACTTC; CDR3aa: CASSIRVYEQYF
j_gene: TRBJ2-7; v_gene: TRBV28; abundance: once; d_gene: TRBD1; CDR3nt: TGTGCCAGCAGTTCTTGGACAGGGCCGACCTACGAGCAGTACTTC; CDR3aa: CASSSWTGPTYEQYF
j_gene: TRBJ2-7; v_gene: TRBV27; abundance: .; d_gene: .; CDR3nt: TGTGCCTTCGGGGTTTACGAGCAGTACTTC; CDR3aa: CAFGVYEQYF
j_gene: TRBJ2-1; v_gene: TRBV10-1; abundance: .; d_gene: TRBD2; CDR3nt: TGCGCCAGCAGTCGTGGACTAGCGGGAGGTGGAAATGAGCAGTTCTTC; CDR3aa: CASSRGLAGGGNEQFF
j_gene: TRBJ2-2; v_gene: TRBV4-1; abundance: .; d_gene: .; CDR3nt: TGCGCCAGCAGCCAAGCGGGGGGCGGCACCGGGGAGCTGTTTTTT; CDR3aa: CASSQAGGGTGELFF
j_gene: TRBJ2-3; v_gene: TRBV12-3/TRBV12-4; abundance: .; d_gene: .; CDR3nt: TGTGCCAGCAGTTTTAGTGTCGCGGATACGCAGTATTTT; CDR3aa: CASSFSVADTQYF
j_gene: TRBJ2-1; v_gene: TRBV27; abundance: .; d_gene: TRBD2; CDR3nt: TGTGCCAGCAGTTCGCCTAGCGGAAGCTCCTACAATGAGCAGTTCTTC; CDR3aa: CASSSPSGSSYNEQFF
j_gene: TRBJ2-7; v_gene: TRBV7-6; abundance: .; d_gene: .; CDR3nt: TGTGCCAGCAGCTCAAGTAGTAACCACGAGCAGTACTTC; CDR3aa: CASSSSSNHEQYF